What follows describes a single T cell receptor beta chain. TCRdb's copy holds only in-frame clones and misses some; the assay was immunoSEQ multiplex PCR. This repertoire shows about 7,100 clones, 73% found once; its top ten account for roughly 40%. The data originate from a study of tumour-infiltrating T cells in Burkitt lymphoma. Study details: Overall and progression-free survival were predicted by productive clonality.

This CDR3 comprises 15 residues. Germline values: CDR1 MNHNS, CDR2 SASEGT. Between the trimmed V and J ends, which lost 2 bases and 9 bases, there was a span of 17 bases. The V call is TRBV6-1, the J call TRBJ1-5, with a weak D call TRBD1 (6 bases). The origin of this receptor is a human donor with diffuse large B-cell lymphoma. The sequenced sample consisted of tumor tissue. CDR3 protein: CASSEIRQANLPQHF. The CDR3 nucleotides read TGTGCCAGCAGTGAAATTAGACAGGCCAATTTGCCCCAGCATTTT.